Each of the 4 T cell receptor beta chains below was sequenced from the same sample in a study of T cell responses to AZD1222 COVID-19 vaccine. TCRdb's copy holds only in-frame clones and misses some; the assay was immunoSEQ multiplex PCR. The sample lists about 130,000 clones, over 75% occurring once. The sequencing here drew on peripheral blood, taken on day 0 of AZD1222 vaccination. Every receptor here comes from an adult in good health.

The J gene is TRBJ2-1, the V gene TRBV9; 15 bases map to TRBD2. V dropped 0 bases and J dropped 0; count of bases not matched to a gene: 7. CDR3 length: 20 amino acids. Germline CDR1 and CDR2: SGDLS and YYNGEE. CDR3 nucleotide sequence: TGTGCCAGCAGCGTAGGCGTAGGGACTAGCGGGGGGAGCTCCTACAATGAGCAGTTCTTC. Translating it yields CASSVGVGTSGGSSYNEQFF.

The chain employs TRBV13 and TRBJ1-2, with 8 bases matching TRBD1. Per germline, CDR1 PRHDT and CDR2 FYEKMQ (reference sequence). V lost 3 bases to trimming and J lost 4 bases; unmatched junction nucleotides: 7. There are 15 residues in the CDR3. The chain's CDR3 is CASSLGPTGGYGYTF. The CDR3 nucleotides are TGTGCCAGCAGCTTGGGCCCTACAGGGGGCTATGGCTACACCTTC. The full variable domain, its missing parts supplied by reference TRBV13 and TRBJ1-2, is AAGVIQSPRHLIKEKRETATLKCYPIPRHDTVYWYQQGPGQDPQFLISFYEKMQSDKGSIPDRFSAQQFSDYHSELNMSSLELGDSALYFCASSLGPTGGYGYTFGSGTRLTVV.

The chain joins TRBV13 to TRBJ2-7; 9 positions agree with TRBD2. Per the germline V gene, CDR1 is PRHDT and CDR2 is FYEKMQ (reference sequence). This CDR3 spans 17 amino acids. The V gene end was trimmed by 2 bases and the J gene end by 0 bases; junction bases not matched to a gene: 8. The CDR3 here is CASSLSSGGLLSYEQYF. CDR3 coding DNA: TGTGCCAGCAGCTTATCCAGCGGGGGGCTTCTCTCCTACGAGCAGTACTTC.

The chain employs TRBV7-9 and TRBJ1-4, with D uncertain. V lost 4 bases and J lost 0, with 15 bases in between. Germline assignment: CDR1 SEHNR and CDR2 FQNEAQ (reference sequence). This CDR3 is 17 amino acids long. CDR3 residues: CASSSLVGSSTNEKLFF. The CDR3 bases are TGTGCCAGCAGCTCCCTCGTAGGGTCCTCAACTAATGAAAAACTGTTTTTT. The full variable domain, with the rest looked up from reference TRBV7-9 and TRBJ1-4, is DTGVSQNPRHKITKRGQNVTFRCDPISEHNRLYWYRQTLGQGPEFLTYFQNEAQLEKSRLLSDRFSAERPKGSFSTLEIQRTEQGDSAMYLCASSSLVGSSTNEKLFFGSGTQLSVL.